The clone carrying this T cell receptor beta chain was found many times. This sample is drawn from a study of shared clonotypes between healthy human individuals. The CDR3 has 15 amino acids. Germline CDR1 is SGHKS and CDR2 is YYEKEE (reference sequence). Trimming removed 7 bases at V and 0 bases at J, with 16 bases between. Sequencing was performed with immunoSEQ multiplex PCR; in TCRdb, only in-frame clones are kept and a portion is missing. The sample has some 510,000 clones; less than 85% are singletons. Input material: PBMCs. This chain uses TRBV5-5 with TRBJ2-5; the D is unclear. This clonotype originated in a woman in her forties in good health. Some clones in this sample may be carry-over from other donors' samples. This chain's CDR3 is CASQQLSRYQETQYF. The CDR3 region has the DNA TGTGCCAGCCAGCAGCTCTCCAGGTACCAAGAGACCCAGTACTTC. Full variable domain (rest looked up from reference TRBV5-5 and TRBJ2-5): DAGVTQSPTHLIKTRGQQVTLRCSPISGHKSVSWYQQVLGQGPQFIFQYYEKEERGRGNFPDRFSARQFPNYSSELNVNALLLGDSALYLCASQQLSRYQETQYFGPGTRLLVL.